This T cell receptor (beta chain) was captured by sequencing in a study of long-term antiretroviral therapy in people with HIV. The CDR3 extends over 15 amino acids. V shed 2 bases and J shed 4 bases, with 14 bases lying between them. CDR1 and CDR2 from the germline V gene are MDHEN and SYDVKM. Survey level was the resolution at which the v3.0 immunoSEQ assay ran. TCRdb's table, derived via immunoSEQ multiplex PCR, lists solely in-frame clones and lacks some. The sample holds 30,000 to 35,000 clones; about four fifths are singletons and the top ten take roughly 3.5%. The TCR was taken from a man between 45 and 60 years old with HIV. This chain connects TRBV28 to TRBJ1-1; perhaps TRBD1 as D (6 bases). Sample: unsorted PBMCs, taken 3 years after starting antiretroviral therapy. CDR3 protein: CASSLDRQGFTEAFF. The CDR3 region has the DNA TGTGCCAGCAGTTTAGATCGTCAGGGGTTCACTGAAGCTTTCTTT. Together with reference TRBV28 and TRBJ1-1, the CDR3 gives the full variable domain: DVKVTQSSRYLVKRTGEKVFLECVQDMDHENMFWYRQDPGLGLRLIYFSYDVKMKEKGDIPEGYSVSREKKERFSLILESASTNQTSMYLCASSLDRQGFTEAFFGQGTRLTVV.